In its sample, the clone carrying this T cell receptor (beta chain) was seen a few times. What it binds is not known. The PCR employed 60 Vbeta primers together with 13 Jbeta primers. Per the study methods: Roughly 10 million shared chains were among tens of millions of unique TCR beta chains counted in a later analysis. Only in-frame clones appear in the TCRdb table, and some are missing; sequencing was by immunoSEQ multiplex PCR. Clone size and the V and J calls come from that table; the DNA yielded D and trimming. This table holds over 75,000 clones, around 10% found once. Germline assignment: CDR1 MNHEY and CDR2 SVGAGI. Trimming left V 2 bases short and J 3 bases short, with 7 bases between. The CDR3 contains 13 residues. These data belong to a study of cytomegalovirus exposure and HLA in healthy donors. General study findings and limits: The authors reported that TCR beta sequences could predict HLA-A and HLA-B alleles. These predictions were accurate for most subjects in the first cohort. TCR beta V segments were, for the most part, productive about 87% or about 30% of the time in an earlier analysis. TCR beta chains associated with HLA were, in a later analysis, more clonally expanded than equally common others.

This receptor was identified in a middle-aged man in good health and CMV-seropositive. The rearrangement uses TRBV6-5 and TRBJ1-1, with D possibly matching TRBD1 (6 bases). Sequencing was performed on PBMCs. CDR3 nucleotide sequence: TGTGCCAGCAGTTACGAGGGGGACACTGAAGCTTTCTTT. It specifies CASSYEGDTEAFF.